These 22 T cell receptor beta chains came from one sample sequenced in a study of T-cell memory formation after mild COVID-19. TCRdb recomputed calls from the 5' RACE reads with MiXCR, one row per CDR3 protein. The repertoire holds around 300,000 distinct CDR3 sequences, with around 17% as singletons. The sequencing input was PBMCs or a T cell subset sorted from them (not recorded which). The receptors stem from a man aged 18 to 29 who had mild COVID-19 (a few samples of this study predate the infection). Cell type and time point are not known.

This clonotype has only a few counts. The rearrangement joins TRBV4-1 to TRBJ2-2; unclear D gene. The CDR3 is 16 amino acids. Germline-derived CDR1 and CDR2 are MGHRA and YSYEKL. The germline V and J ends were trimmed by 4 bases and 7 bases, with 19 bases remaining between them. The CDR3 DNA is TGCGCCAGCAGCCGAGATTATATGGGGTTGGGCGGGGAGCTGTTTTTT. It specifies CASSRDYMGLGGELFF.

As DNA, the CDR3 is TGTGCCAGCAGTTACGCCCACGGGGGGGTCGATGAGCAGTTCTTC. It encodes CASSYAHGGVDEQFF. The rearrangement links TRBV6-5 to TRBJ2-1; TRBD2 aligns across 8 bases. The germline V gene encodes CDR1 MNHEY and CDR2 SVGAGI. The CDR3 runs to 15 residues. The V and J ends lost 2 bases and 8 bases, in that order; junction bases with no gene match: 8.

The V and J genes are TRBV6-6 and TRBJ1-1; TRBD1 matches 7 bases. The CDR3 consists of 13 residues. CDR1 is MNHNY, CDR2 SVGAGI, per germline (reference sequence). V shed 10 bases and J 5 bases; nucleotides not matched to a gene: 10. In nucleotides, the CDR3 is TGTGCCACCACTCCAGGGGGGCAGACTGAAGCTTTCTTT. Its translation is CATTPGGQTEAFF.

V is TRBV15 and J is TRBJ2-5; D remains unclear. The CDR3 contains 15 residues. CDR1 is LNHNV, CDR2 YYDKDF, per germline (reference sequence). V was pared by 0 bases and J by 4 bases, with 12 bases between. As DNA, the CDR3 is TGTGCCACCAGCAGAGATAGGAATACGGGAGAGACCCAGTACTTC. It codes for CATSRDRNTGETQYF.

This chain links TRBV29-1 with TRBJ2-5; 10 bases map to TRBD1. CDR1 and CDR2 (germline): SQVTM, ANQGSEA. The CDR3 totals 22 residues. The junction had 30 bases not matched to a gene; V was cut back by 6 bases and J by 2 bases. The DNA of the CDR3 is TGCAGCGTCCACCTGACAGGGGGCAAGCGTGCGCGCGGACTAGGAGTACAAGAGACCCAGTACTTC. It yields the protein CSVHLTGGKRARGLGVQETQYF.

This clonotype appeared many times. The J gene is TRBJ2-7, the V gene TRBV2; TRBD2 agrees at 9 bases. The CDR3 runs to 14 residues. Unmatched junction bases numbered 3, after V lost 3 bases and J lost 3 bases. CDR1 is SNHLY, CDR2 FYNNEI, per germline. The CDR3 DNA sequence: TGTGCCAGCAGTGAGGCAGCGGGGGGCTACGAGCAGTACGTC. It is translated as CASSEAAGGYEQYV.

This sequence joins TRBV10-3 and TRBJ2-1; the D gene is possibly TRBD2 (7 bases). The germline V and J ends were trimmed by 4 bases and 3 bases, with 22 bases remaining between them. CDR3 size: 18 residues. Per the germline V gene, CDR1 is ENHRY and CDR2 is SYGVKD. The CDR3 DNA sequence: TGTGCCATCAGTGGCCGGGCGCGGCGGGGGCTATTCTACAATGAGCAGTTCTTC. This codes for CAISGRARRGLFYNEQFF.

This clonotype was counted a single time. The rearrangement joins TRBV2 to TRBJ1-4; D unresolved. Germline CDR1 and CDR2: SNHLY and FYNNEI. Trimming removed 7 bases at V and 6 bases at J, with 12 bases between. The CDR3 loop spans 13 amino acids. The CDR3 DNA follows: TGTGCCAGCAATAATATCGTCGATGAAAAACTGTTTTTT. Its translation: CASNNIVDEKLFF.

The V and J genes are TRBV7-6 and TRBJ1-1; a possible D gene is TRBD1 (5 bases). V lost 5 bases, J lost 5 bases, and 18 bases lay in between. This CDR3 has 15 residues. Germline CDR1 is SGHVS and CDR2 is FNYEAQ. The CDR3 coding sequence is TGTGCCAGCAGCAAGAAGTGGCAGCGGGGGACTGAAGCTTTCTTT. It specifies CASSKKWQRGTEAFF.

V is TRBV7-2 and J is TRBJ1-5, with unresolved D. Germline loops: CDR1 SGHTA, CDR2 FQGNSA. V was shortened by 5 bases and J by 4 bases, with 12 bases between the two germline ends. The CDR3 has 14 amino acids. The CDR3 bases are TGTGCCAGCAGCCGGGTTGGGGTTAATCAGCCCCAGCATTTT. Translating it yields CASSRVGVNQPQHF.

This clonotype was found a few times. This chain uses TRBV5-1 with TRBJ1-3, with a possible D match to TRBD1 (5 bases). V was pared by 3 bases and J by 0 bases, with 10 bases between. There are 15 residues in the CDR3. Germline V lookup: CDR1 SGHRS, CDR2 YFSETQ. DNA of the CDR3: TGCGCCAGCAGCTATGGGGGTCCCTCTGGAAACACCATATATTTT. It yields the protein CASSYGGPSGNTIYF. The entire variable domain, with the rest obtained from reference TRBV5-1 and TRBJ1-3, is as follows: KAGVTQTPRYLIKTRGQQVTLSCSPISGHRSVSWYQQTPGQGLQFLFEYFSETQRNKGNFPGRFSGRQFSNSRSEMNVSTLELGDSALYLCASSYGGPSGNTIYFGEGSWLTVV.

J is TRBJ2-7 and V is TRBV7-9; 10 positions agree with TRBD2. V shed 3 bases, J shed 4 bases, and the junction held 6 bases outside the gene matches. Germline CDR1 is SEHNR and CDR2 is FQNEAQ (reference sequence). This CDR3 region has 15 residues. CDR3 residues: CASSFPLAGLYEQYF. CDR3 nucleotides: TGTGCCAGCAGCTTTCCACTAGCGGGGTTATACGAGCAGTACTTC. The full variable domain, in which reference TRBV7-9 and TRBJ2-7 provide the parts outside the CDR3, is DTGVSQNPRHKITKRGQNVTFRCDPISEHNRLYWYRQTLGQGPEFLTYFQNEAQLEKSRLLSDRFSAERPKGSFSTLEIQRTEQGDSAMYLCASSFPLAGLYEQYFGPGTRLTVT.

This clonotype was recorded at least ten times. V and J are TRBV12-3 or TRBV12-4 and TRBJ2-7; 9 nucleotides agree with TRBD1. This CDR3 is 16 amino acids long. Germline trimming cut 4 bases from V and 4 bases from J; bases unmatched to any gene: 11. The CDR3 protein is CASSSGEGQGSYEQYF. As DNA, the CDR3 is TGTGCCAGCAGTTCTGGAGAGGGACAGGGATCGTACGAGCAGTACTTC.

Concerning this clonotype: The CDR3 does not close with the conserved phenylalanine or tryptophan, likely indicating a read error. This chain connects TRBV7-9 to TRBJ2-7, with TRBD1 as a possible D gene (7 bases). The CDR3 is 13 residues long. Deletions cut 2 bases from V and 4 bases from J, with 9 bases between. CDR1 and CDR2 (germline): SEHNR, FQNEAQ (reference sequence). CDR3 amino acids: CASSLPGGYEQYL. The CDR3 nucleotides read TGTGCCAGCAGCTTACCAGGGGGGTACGAGCAGTACCTC.

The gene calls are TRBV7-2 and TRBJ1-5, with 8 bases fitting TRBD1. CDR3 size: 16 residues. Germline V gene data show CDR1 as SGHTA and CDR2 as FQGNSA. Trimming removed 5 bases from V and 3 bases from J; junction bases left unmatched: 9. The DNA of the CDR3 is TGTGCCAGCAGCCTTTCGACAGGGGCGGTCAATCAGCCCCAGCATTTT. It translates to CASSLSTGAVNQPQHF.

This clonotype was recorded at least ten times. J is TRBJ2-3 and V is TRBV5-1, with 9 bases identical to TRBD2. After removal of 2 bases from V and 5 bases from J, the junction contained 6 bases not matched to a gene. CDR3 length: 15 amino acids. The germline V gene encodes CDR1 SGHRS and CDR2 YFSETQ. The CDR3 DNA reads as TGCGCCAGCAGCTTTGGCGGGGGGGGCGAAGATACGCAGTATTTT. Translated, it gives CASSFGGGGEDTQYF.

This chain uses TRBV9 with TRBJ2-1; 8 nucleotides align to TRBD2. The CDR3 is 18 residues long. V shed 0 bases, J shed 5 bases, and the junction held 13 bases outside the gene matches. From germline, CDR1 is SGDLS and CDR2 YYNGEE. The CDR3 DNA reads TGTGCCAGCAGCGTAGGAGGGCGAAGCGGGGGTATCCACAATGAGCAGTTCTTC. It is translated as CASSVGGRSGGIHNEQFF.

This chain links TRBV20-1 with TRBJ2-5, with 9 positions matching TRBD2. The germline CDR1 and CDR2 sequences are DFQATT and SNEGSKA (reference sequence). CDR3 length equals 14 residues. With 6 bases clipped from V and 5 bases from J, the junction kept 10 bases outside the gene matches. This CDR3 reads CSARERGAWETQYF. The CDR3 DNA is TGCAGTGCCAGGGAGCGGGGGGCCTGGGAGACCCAGTACTTC.

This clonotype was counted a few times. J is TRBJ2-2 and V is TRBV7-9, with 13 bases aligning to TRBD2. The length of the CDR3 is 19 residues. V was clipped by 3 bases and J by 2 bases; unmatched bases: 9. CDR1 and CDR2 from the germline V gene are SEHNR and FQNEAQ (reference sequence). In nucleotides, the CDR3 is TGTGCCAGCAGCTTCCAACCGGGACTAGCGGGGTTAAACACCGGGGAGCTGTTTTTT. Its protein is CASSFQPGLAGLNTGELFF.

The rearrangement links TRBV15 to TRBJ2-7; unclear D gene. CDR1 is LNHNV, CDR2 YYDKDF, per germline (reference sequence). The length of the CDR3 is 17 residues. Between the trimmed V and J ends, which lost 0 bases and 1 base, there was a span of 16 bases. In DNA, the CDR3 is TGTGCCACCAGCAGAGATATTAGCAGGTCGAGTTCCTACGAGCAGTACTTC. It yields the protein CATSRDISRSSSYEQYF. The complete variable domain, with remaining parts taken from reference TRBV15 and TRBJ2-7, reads DAMVIQNPRYQVTQFGKPVTLSCSQTLNHNVMYWYQQKSSQAPKLLFHYYDKDFNNEADTPDNFQSRRPNTSFCFLDIRSPGLGDTAMYLCATSRDISRSSSYEQYFGPGTRLTVT.

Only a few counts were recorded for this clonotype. DNA for the CDR3: TGCAGCGTCGGGCAGTCCGAGAACTATGGCTACACCTTC. Translating it yields CSVGQSENYGYTF. V and J are TRBV29-1 and TRBJ1-2; D uncertain. The germline V and J ends were trimmed by 6 bases and 2 bases, with 13 bases remaining between them. This CDR3 contains 13 residues. Germline CDR1 SQVTM, CDR2 ANQGSEA. The entire variable domain, with the rest obtained from reference TRBV29-1 and TRBJ1-2, is as follows: SAVISQKPSRDICQRGTSLTIQCQVDSQVTMMFWYRQQPGQSLTLIATANQGSEATYESGFVIDKFPISRPNLTFSTLTVSNMSPEDSSIYLCSVGQSENYGYTFGSGTRLTVV.

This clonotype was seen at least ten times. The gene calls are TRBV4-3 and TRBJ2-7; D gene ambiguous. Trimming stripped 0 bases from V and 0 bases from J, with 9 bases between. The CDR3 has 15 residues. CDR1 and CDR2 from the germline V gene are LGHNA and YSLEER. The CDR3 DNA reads TGCGCCAGCAGCCAAGAATACAGCAACTCCTACGAGCAGTACGTC. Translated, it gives CASSQEYSNSYEQYV.